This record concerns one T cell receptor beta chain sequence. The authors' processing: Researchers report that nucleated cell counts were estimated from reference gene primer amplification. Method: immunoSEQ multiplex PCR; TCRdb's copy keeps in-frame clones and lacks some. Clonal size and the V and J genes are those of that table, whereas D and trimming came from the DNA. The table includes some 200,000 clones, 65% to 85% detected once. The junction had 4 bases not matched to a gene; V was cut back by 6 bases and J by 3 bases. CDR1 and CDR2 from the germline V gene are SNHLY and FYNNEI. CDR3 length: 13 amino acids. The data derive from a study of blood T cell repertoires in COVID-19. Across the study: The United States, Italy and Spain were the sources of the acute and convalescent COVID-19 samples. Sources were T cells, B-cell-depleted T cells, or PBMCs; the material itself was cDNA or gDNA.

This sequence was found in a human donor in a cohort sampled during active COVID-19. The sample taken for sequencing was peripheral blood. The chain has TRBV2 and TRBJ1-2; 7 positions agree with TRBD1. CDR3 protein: CASREGADYGYTF. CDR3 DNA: TGTGCCAGCAGGGAGGGGGCTGACTATGGCTACACCTTC. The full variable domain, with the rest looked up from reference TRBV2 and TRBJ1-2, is EPEVTQTPSHQVTQMGQEVILRCVPISNHLYFYWYRQILGQKVEFLVSFYNNEISEKSEIFDDQFSVERPDGSNFTLKIRSTKLEDSAMYFCASREGADYGYTFGSGTRLTVV.